Here is one T cell receptor (beta chain) with its context. Antigen: not known. The same CDR3 arises from other DNA sequences in this sample as well. For every subset, genomic DNA was evenly distributed across several immunoSEQ plates. Clones were sequenced by immunoSEQ multiplex PCR, and TCRdb holds only the in-frame ones, with some missing. The sample holds more than 2 million clones, approximately 94% seen once. The CDR3 sequence is 15 residues long. V lost 1 base and J lost 0, with 7 bases in between. Germline CDR1 is MGHRA and CDR2 is YSYEKL. This specimen belongs to a study of shared clonotypes between healthy human individuals. Background on the study: Donors consisted of a couple of women and a few men between 18 and 49. Donors had three CD4 naive, three CD4 memory, two CD8 naive and one CD8 memory plate apiece. Findings and limits, study-wide: In a few donors, roughly 5.2% of naive CD4 clonotypes appeared in common.

Cells designated naive CD8 were CD45RO-negative and were positively selected for CCR7, with terminally differentiated effector memory CD45RA+ cells excluded. The sequenced material came from naive CD8+ T cells sorted from blood. This rearrangement joins TRBV4-1 to TRBJ1-5; tentatively, D is TRBD1 (6 bases). This receptor was obtained from a man between 18 and 29 years old in good health. The CDR3 is CASSQARGSNQPQHF. CDR3 DNA sequence: TGCGCCAGCAGCCAAGCCAGGGGTAGCAATCAGCCCCAGCATTTT.